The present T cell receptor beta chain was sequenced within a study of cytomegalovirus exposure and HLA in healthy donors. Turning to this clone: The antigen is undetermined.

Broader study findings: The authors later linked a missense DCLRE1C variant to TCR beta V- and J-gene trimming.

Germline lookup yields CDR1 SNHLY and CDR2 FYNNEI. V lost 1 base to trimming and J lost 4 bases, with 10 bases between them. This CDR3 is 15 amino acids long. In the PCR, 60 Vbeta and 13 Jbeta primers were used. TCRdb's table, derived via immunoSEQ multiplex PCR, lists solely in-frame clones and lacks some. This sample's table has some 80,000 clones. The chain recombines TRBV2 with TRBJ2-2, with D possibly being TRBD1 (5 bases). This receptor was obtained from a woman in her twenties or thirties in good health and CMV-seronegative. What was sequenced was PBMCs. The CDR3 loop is CASSEGRVSTGELFF. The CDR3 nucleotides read TGTGCCAGCAGTGAAGGCAGGGTGAGCACCGGGGAGCTGTTTTTT.